One and the same sample provided the 5 T cell receptor beta chains below, sequenced in a study of cytomegalovirus exposure and HLA in healthy donors. The PCR was carried out with 60 Vbeta primers and 13 Jbeta primers. Profiling relied on immunoSEQ multiplex PCR, and the TCRdb table lists in-frame clones only, not all of them. The sample has roughly 61,000 clones, 80% seen once; the top ten hold over 5%. The sample consisted of PBMCs. The receptors here all came from a male donor in good health and CMV-seronegative.

V is TRBV27 and J is TRBJ2-1; TRBD2 matches at 8 bases. This CDR3 has 14 amino acids. V lost 2 bases, J lost 5 bases, and 2 bases stayed unmatched. Germline-derived CDR1 and CDR2 are MNHEY and SMNVEV (reference sequence). CDR3 sequence: CASSLAGGDNEQFF. The CDR3 nucleotides read TGTGCCAGCAGTTTAGCGGGGGGTGACAATGAGCAGTTCTTC.

The V call is TRBV7-2, the J call TRBJ1-2; TRBD1 agrees at 9 bases. The CDR3 consists of 14 residues. Trimming at V came to 5 bases and at J to 2 bases, leaving 3 bases not matched to a gene. Germline V gene data show CDR1 as SGHTA and CDR2 as FQGNSA. The CDR3 reads CASSRGQGNYGYTF. The CDR3 nucleotides are TGTGCCAGCAGCAGAGGACAGGGGAACTATGGCTACACCTTC.

Only a few counts were recorded for this clone. The chain couples TRBV7-2 to TRBJ2-7; 14 bases align to TRBD2. CDR3 length: 15 amino acids. Trimming cost V 5 bases and J 5 bases; bases outside gene matches: 5. Germline V gene lookup returns CDR1 SGHTA and CDR2 FQGNSA. The CDR3 DNA sequence: TGTGCCAGCAGCCCCGGACTAGCGGGGGGTGACGAGCAGTACTTC. Amino acids: CASSPGLAGGDEQYF.

In its sample, this clone was seen a few times. Other DNA sequences from this sample encode an identical CDR3 as well. The chain links TRBV5-1 to TRBJ1-1; D may be TRBD1 (6 bases). The CDR3 has 13 amino acids. The V gene lost 3 bases and the J gene lost 1 base, with 7 bases spanning the gap. Per the germline V gene, CDR1 is SGHRS and CDR2 is YFSETQ. Here the CDR3 DNA reads TGCGCCAGCAGCTCGACAGGGAACACTGAAGCTTTCTTT. Protein sequence: CASSSTGNTEAFF.

The chain uses TRBV25-1 and TRBJ1-2, with 10 bases that match TRBD1. CDR1 and CDR2 from the germline V gene are MGHDK and SYGVNS. V lost 4 bases, J lost 4 bases, and 6 bases stayed unmatched. CDR3 length equals 15 residues. For the CDR3, the DNA is TGTGCCAGCAGTGCACCGGGACAGGGGAGCTATGGCTACACCTTC. It translates to CASSAPGQGSYGYTF.